This T cell receptor beta chain was profiled in a study of T cell repertoires in cytomegalovirus infection. TCRdb reprocessed the reads via MiXCR and lists one record per CDR3 protein. Of more than 650,000 distinct CDR3 sequences in the sample, roughly 36% were seen once. Trimming took 7 bases from V and 0 from J, leaving 9 bases between them. Germline CDR1 reads MNHEY; CDR2 reads SVGAGI. This CDR3 contains 14 residues. Sequencing was performed on PBMCs. The chain joins TRBV6-5 to TRBJ2-2; unclear D gene. The source is a human donor in good health (CMV status not recorded). Some clones in this sample may be carry-over from other donors' samples. Here the CDR3 reads CASKTFANTGELFF. The CDR3 bases are TGTGCCAGCAAGACGTTCGCGAACACCGGGGAGCTGTTTTTT.